The 27 T cell receptor beta chains in this list originate from one sample, sequenced in a study of blood T cell repertoires in COVID-19. Repertoires were generated with immunoSEQ multiplex PCR, while TCRdb's copy carries only in-frame clones and drops some. The sample lists 250,000 to 300,000 clones, approximately 87% occurring once. The sequenced sample consisted of peripheral blood. These receptor sequences come from a woman in her 30s with COVID-19, enrolled during active disease.

The J gene is TRBJ1-5, the V gene TRBV10-2; 10 nucleotides agree with TRBD1. Germline V lookup: CDR1 WSHSY, CDR2 SAAADI. With 6 bases clipped from V and 1 base from J, the junction kept 3 bases outside the gene matches. The CDR3 spans 15 residues. Here the CDR3 reads CASRTGGSSNQPQHF. In nucleotides, the CDR3 is TGCGCCAGCAGGACAGGGGGCTCAAGCAATCAGCCCCAGCATTTT.

The V gene is TRBV7-8, the J gene TRBJ1-4; D unresolved. The CDR3 runs 14 residues. The ends were cut back, 3 bases at V and 0 bases at J, with 5 bases in the middle. Germline V gene sequence: CDR1 SGHVS, CDR2 FQNEAQ. The CDR3 coding sequence is TGTGCCAGCAGCTTGGGAGCAACTAATGAAAAACTGTTTTTT. Residues: CASSLGATNEKLFF.

V usage is TRBV7-8 and J usage is TRBJ1-1; perhaps TRBD1 as D (5 bases). Germline lookup yields CDR1 SGHVS and CDR2 FQNEAQ. CDR3 length equals 12 residues. Trimming took 5 bases from V and 5 from J, leaving 9 bases between them. In nucleotides, the CDR3 is TGTGCCAGCAGCCTAACAGGAACTGAAGCTTTCTTT. Translated, it gives CASSLTGTEAFF.

The V and J genes are TRBV4-1 and TRBJ1-6, with D unresolved. Germline V CDR1 and CDR2: MGHRA, YSYEKL. This CDR3 is 12 amino acids long. V lost 0 bases and J lost 15, with 9 bases in between. Here the CDR3 reads CASSQDGGLLHF. The CDR3 region has the DNA TGCGCCAGCAGCCAAGATGGAGGGCTCCTCCACTTT.

This rearrangement joins TRBV5-1 to TRBJ2-4, with a tentative D call TRBD2 (6 bases). V was pared by 7 bases and J by 5 bases, with 13 bases between. Germline V gives CDR1 SGHRS, CDR2 YFSETQ. This CDR3 is 13 amino acids long. The CDR3 DNA is TGCGCCAGCGGTCTCGGGACTGAAAACATTCAGTACTTC. This encodes CASGLGTENIQYF.

V and J are TRBV6-5 and TRBJ2-7; TRBD2 agrees at 8 bases. Germline assignment: CDR1 MNHEY and CDR2 SVGAGI. The CDR3 is 13 amino acids. Germline trimming cut 8 bases from V and 3 bases from J; bases unmatched to any gene: 6. The CDR3 DNA follows: TGTGCCAGCTGCCGCGGGGGGAGCTACGAGCAGTACTTC. This encodes CASCRGGSYEQYF.

The CDR3 DNA reads TGTGCCAGCAGTTACGGCTCGGGCCAGGGCCCGTGGGGCTACACCTTC. Its protein product is CASSYGSGQGPWGYTF. This sequence joins TRBV6-6 and TRBJ1-2, with D possibly TRBD1 on 5 matching bases. V was trimmed by 2 bases and J by 8 bases, leaving 21 bases between them. The CDR3 has 16 residues. The germline CDR1 and CDR2 sequences are MNHNY and SVGAGI (reference sequence).

V usage is TRBV27 and J usage is TRBJ1-2, with D maybe TRBD1 (6 bases). Germline assignment: CDR1 MNHEY and CDR2 SMNVEV (reference sequence). V was trimmed by 3 bases and J by 5 bases, leaving 10 bases between them. This CDR3 has 13 amino acids. CDR3 sequence: CASSFGGAYGYTF. The CDR3 coding sequence is TGTGCCAGCAGTTTTGGGGGGGCGTATGGCTACACCTTC.

This chain connects TRBV6-5 to TRBJ1-2; 8 bases agree with TRBD1. Germline assignment: CDR1 MNHEY and CDR2 SVGAGI. J lost 8 bases, V lost 7 bases, and 9 bases had no gene match. This CDR3 has 13 residues. The CDR3 DNA reads TGTGCCAGCAACAACCCAGGGGGCGGAGGCTACACCTTC. Translated: CASNNPGGGGYTF.

The V and J genes are TRBV14 and TRBJ1-1; D is perhaps TRBD1 (6 bases). Trimming removed 4 bases from V and 4 bases from J, with 13 bases in between. The CDR3 loop spans 14 amino acids. Germline assignment: CDR1 SGHDN and CDR2 FVKESK. The CDR3 spells CASSPSVGGTEAFF. The CDR3 DNA reads as TGTGCCAGCAGCCCCAGCGTAGGGGGCACTGAAGCTTTCTTT.

The V gene is TRBV29-1, the J gene TRBJ1-1; D unclear. V was pared by 5 bases and J by 2 bases, with 21 bases between. The CDR3 runs 16 residues. The germline V gene encodes CDR1 SQVTM and CDR2 ANQGSEA. This CDR3 reads CSVRQLRGDGNTEAFF. DNA of the CDR3: TGCAGCGTTCGCCAATTAAGAGGAGACGGTAACACTGAAGCTTTCTTT.

This clone was recorded a few times. This chain connects TRBV5-4 to TRBJ2-5; 9 positions agree with TRBD1. Germline V gives CDR1 SGHNT, CDR2 YYREEE (reference sequence). The CDR3 extends over 14 amino acids. Trimming removed 7 bases from V and 5 bases from J; junction bases left unmatched: 9. As DNA, the CDR3 is TGTGCCAGCGTCCAACAGGGGGCTGAGGAGACCCAGTACTTC. This codes for CASVQQGAEETQYF.

V usage is TRBV5-4 and J usage is TRBJ2-3; D ambiguous. The CDR3 is 12 residues long. The germline CDR1 and CDR2 sequences are SGHNT and YYREEE (reference sequence). The V end lost 4 bases, the J end lost 4 bases, and 7 bases lay between the germline ends. CDR3 region: CASSELSDTQYF. CDR3 sequence (DNA): TGTGCCAGCAGCGAGCTCTCAGATACGCAGTATTTT.

The genes are TRBV5-1 and TRBJ2-2; 9 nucleotides match TRBD1. In germline, CDR1 is SGHRS, CDR2 YFSETQ. With 5 bases clipped from V and 1 base from J, the junction kept 3 bases outside the gene matches. The CDR3 totals 15 residues. Here the CDR3 DNA reads TGCGCCAGCAGACAGGGGGCGCAGAACACCGGGGAGCTGTTTTTT. Translating gives CASRQGAQNTGELFF.

The chain combines TRBV18 with TRBJ1-6; D gene uncertain. The V and J ends lost 3 bases and 3 bases respectively, with 21 bases between them. The CDR3 sequence is 19 residues long. Germline values: CDR1 KGHSH, CDR2 LQKENI. In DNA, the CDR3 is TGTGCCAGCTCACCCGGTAACTTACTACGTACCTACTATAATTCACCCCTCCACTTT. Its translation is CASSPGNLLRTYYNSPLHF.

The chain is built from TRBV6-1 and TRBJ1-5; the D gene is possibly TRBD1 (5 bases). V was pared by 3 bases and J by 3 bases, with 12 bases between. The CDR3 has 15 amino acids. Germline CDR1 MNHNS, CDR2 SASEGT. CDR3 sequence: CASSDQTGLNQPQHF. The DNA of the CDR3 is TGTGCCAGCAGTGATCAGACGGGACTCAATCAGCCCCAGCATTTT.

V usage is TRBV3-1 (or the pseudogene TRBV3-2) and J usage is TRBJ2-7; tentative D call: TRBD1 (6 bases). V was clipped by 6 bases and J by 4 bases, with 10 bases between them. Germline lookup yields CDR1 LGHDT and CDR2 YNNKEL (reference sequence). The CDR3 runs to 12 residues. The CDR3 loop is CASRGAPYEQYF. In DNA, the CDR3 is TGTGCCAGCAGGGGGGCGCCGTACGAGCAGTACTTC.

The gene calls are TRBV7-8 and TRBJ2-3; 9 bases agree with TRBD1. V lost 3 bases and J lost 5; bases outside the gene matches: 6. The CDR3 has 15 residues. Germline V gives CDR1 SGHVS, CDR2 FQNEAQ. The CDR3 DNA is TGTGCCAGCAGCTTGTTACAGGGGGCCGGAGATACGCAGTATTTT. This gives the protein CASSLLQGAGDTQYF. The full variable domain, its missing parts supplied by reference TRBV7-8 and TRBJ2-3, is GAGVSQSPRYKVAKRGQDVALRCDPISGHVSLFWYQQALGQGPEFLTYFQNEAQLDKSGLPSDRFFAERPEGSVSTLKIQRTQQEDSAVYLCASSLLQGAGDTQYFGPGTRLTVL.

This clone was recorded a few times. The chain is built from TRBV2 and TRBJ2-7; the match to TRBD1 covers 7 bases. Germline trimming cut 10 bases from V and 2 bases from J; bases unmatched to any gene: 8. Germline CDR1 reads SNHLY; CDR2 reads FYNNEI. This CDR3 is built from 13 residues. In nucleotides, the CDR3 is TGTGCCACAGCAGACAGGGAAGCCTACGAGCAGTACTTC. This gives the protein CATADREAYEQYF.

V gene TRBV7-9 combines with J gene TRBJ1-2; 10 nucleotides agree with TRBD1. CDR3 length: 16 amino acids. Germline V gene sequence: CDR1 SEHNR, CDR2 FQNEAQ (reference sequence). J was trimmed by 3 bases and V by 0 bases; bases with no gene match: 4. CDR3 DNA sequence: TGTGCCAGCAGCTTAGCGGGACAGGGGCCCGACTATGGCTACACCTTC. Its translation is CASSLAGQGPDYGYTF.

DNA of the CDR3: TGTGCCAGCAGCTTAAGCGTGGGGGACAGGGCCGAAAAACTGTTTTTT. Protein: CASSLSVGDRAEKLFF. The chain links TRBV9 to TRBJ1-4, with 9 positions matching TRBD1. Germline values: CDR1 SGDLS, CDR2 YYNGEE. V was clipped by 4 bases and J by 8 bases; unmatched bases: 12. The CDR3 has 16 residues.

The CDR3 DNA sequence: TGTGCCAGCTGGGACTCTCTGCGGAACACTGAAGCTTTCTTT. It specifies CASWDSLRNTEAFF. The chain is built from TRBV11-2 and TRBJ1-1, with D possibly matching TRBD1 (5 bases). V dropped 8 bases and J dropped 1 base, with 14 bases sitting between them. This CDR3 is 14 amino acids long. The germline CDR1 and CDR2 sequences are SGHAT and FQNNGV.

A single count supports this clone. This chain links TRBV4-1 with TRBJ2-3, with 8 bases that match TRBD2. The length of the CDR3 is 18 residues. The ends lost 1 base at V and 0 bases at J; junction bases unmatched: 9. Germline-derived CDR1 and CDR2 are MGHRA and YSYEKL. The CDR3 nucleotides are TGCGCCAGCAGCCAAGGGCTCCTAGCGGGTTCTAGCACAGATACGCAGTATTTT. This sequence encodes CASSQGLLAGSSTDTQYF.

The rearrangement links TRBV19 to TRBJ1-1; a weak D match, TRBD1 (5 bases). There are 14 residues in the CDR3. Per germline, CDR1 LNHDA and CDR2 SQIVND (reference sequence). V was cut by 8 bases and J by 3 bases, with 16 bases left in between. This CDR3 reads CASHQTDLYTEAFF. The CDR3 bases are TGTGCCAGTCATCAGACAGACCTGTACACTGAAGCTTTCTTT. Based on the CDR3 plus reference TRBV19 and TRBJ1-1, the full variable domain is DGGITQSPKYLFRKEGQNVTLSCEQNLNHDAMYWYRQDPGQGLRLIYYSQIVNDFQKGDIAEGYSVSREKKESFPLTVTSAQKNPTAFYLCASHQTDLYTEAFFGQGTRLTVV.

The V and J genes are TRBV18 and TRBJ1-2; D not certain. Trimming removed 2 bases at V and 4 bases at J, with 8 bases between. CDR1 KGHSH and CDR2 LQKENI come from the germline V gene. The CDR3 extends over 13 amino acids. CDR3 amino acids: CASSPGEIYGYTF. The CDR3 DNA sequence: TGTGCCAGCTCACCAGGTGAGATCTATGGCTACACCTTC.

The chain carries TRBV6-5 and TRBJ2-3; D unclear. Germline-derived CDR1 and CDR2 are MNHEY and SVGAGI. The germline V and J ends were trimmed by 2 bases and 3 bases, with 6 bases remaining between them. The CDR3 sequence is 13 residues long. The CDR3 bases are TGTGCCAGCAGTTACCCCGGTACAGATACGCAGTATTTT. Its translation: CASSYPGTDTQYF.

This chain joins TRBV18 and TRBJ2-7, with 7 bases identical to TRBD1. CDR3 length: 13 amino acids. After removal of 6 bases from V and 4 bases from J, the junction contained 6 bases not matched to a gene. Germline CDR1 KGHSH, CDR2 LQKENI. The CDR3 region has the DNA TGTGCCAGCTCCGGGACAGTCATATACGAGCAGTACTTC. Its translation: CASSGTVIYEQYF.